This T cell receptor beta chain was found in a study of T cell responses to AZD1222 COVID-19 vaccine. Clones were read by immunoSEQ multiplex PCR, and TCRdb kept only the in-frame ones, dropping some. This sample carries about 100,000 clones, about 87% of them seen once, and the ten largest clones take about 8.7%. The source of this sequence is an adult in good health. Sequencing used peripheral blood, obtained on day 0 of AZD1222 vaccination.

The DNA for the CDR3 is TGTGCCAGTAGTATGGGGGAGGGCCCCTACGAGCAGTACTTC. Its protein product is CASSMGEGPYEQYF. The chain has TRBV19 and TRBJ2-7; TRBD2 aligns across 7 bases. The V gene's germline CDR1 is LNHDA and CDR2 SQIVND (reference sequence). V dropped 3 bases and J dropped 2; count of bases not matched to a gene: 4. CDR3 length equals 14 residues. The variable domain in full, completed from reference TRBV19 and TRBJ2-7, reads DGGITQSPKYLFRKEGQNVTLSCEQNLNHDAMYWYRQDPGQGLRLIYYSQIVNDFQKGDIAEGYSVSREKKESFPLTVTSAQKNPTAFYLCASSMGEGPYEQYFGPGTRLTVT.